Listed below are T cell receptor beta chains from one sample, sequenced in a study of T-cell reconstitution after alpha-beta-depleted transplantation in children. TCRdb re-called the PCR reads with MiXCR, one entry per CDR3 protein. The repertoire has about 610,000 distinct CDR3 sequences, about 10% of them found once; the top ten carry around 4%. Sequenced here: PBMCs from the stem cell graft donor, sampled from the stem cell graft. Source of these receptors: a human donor who donated a stem cell graft to a child with acute myeloid leukemia. Both conserved end residues are part of each CDR3. D genes are given only for firm matches. Expanded clones are given a class, and other clones once, few, many or no size at all.

clone_size,j_call,v_call,d_call,cdr3_aa,cdr3_nt
-,TRBJ1-3,TRBV7-9,-,CASSYGQQARSGNTIYF,TGTGCCAGCAGCTACGGACAGCAGGCGCGCTCTGGAAACACCATATATTTT
few,TRBJ1-1,TRBV12-3/TRBV12-4,-,CASTLGELLNTEAFF,TGTGCCAGCACCCTCGGGGAGCTCCTGAACACTGAAGCTTTCTTT
few,TRBJ2-7,TRBV5-1,TRBD1,CASSLTGGKSYEQYF,TGCGCCAGCAGCTTAACAGGGGGCAAATCCTACGAGCAGTACTTC
-,TRBJ1-2,TRBV24-1,-,CATSLGRGYGYTF,TGTGCCACCAGTCTCGGCAGGGGTTATGGCTACACCTTC
-,TRBJ2-3,TRBV3-1,TRBD2,CACCLASGRGLSQDTQYF,TGTGCCTGCTGTTTGGCAAGCGGGAGAGGGTTATCACAAGATACGCAGTATTTT
many,TRBJ1-4,TRBV25-1,-,CASTARANEKLFF,TGTGCCAGCACCGCTAGGGCTAATGAAAAACTGTTTTTT
few,TRBJ2-1,TRBV7-9,-,CASSLAISEQFF,TGTGCCAGCAGCTTAGCGATTTCTGAGCAGTTCTTC
few,TRBJ2-5,TRBV27,TRBD2,CASSLLPPGLDQETQYF,TGTGCCAGCAGTTTATTACCACCGGGACTAGACCAAGAGACCCAGTACTTC
many,TRBJ2-1,TRBV12-3/TRBV12-4,-,CASRPGLPNNEQFF,TGTGCCAGCAGACCGGGACTTCCCAACAATGAGCAGTTCTTC
many,TRBJ2-5,TRBV20-1,-,CSARQYQETQYF,TGCAGTGCTAGACAGTACCAAGAGACCCAGTACTTC
few,TRBJ2-1,TRBV6-2/TRBV6-3,-,CASRNSQGHEQFF,TGTGCCAGCAGAAACTCACAGGGCCATGAGCAGTTCTTC
few,TRBJ2-1,TRBV11-1,-,CASSLPGNYGGKINEQFF,TGTGCCAGCAGCTTGCCGGGGAACTATGGCGGGAAGATAAATGAGCAGTTCTTC
many,TRBJ2-2,TRBV7-7,TRBD2,CASSLAGAEREGPTGELFF,TGTGCTAGCAGCTTAGCGGGAGCAGAGCGGGAGGGCCCCACCGGGGAGCTGTTTTTT
many,TRBJ2-3,TRBV7-9,TRBD2,CASTPGLAATDTQYF,TGTGCCAGCACCCCGGGACTAGCGGCAACAGATACGCAGTATTTT
many,TRBJ2-2,TRBV29-1,TRBD1,CSATTGGTGELFF,TGCAGCGCTACGACAGGGGGAACCGGGGAGCTGTTTTTT
few,TRBJ2-5,TRBV6-6,-,CASSPAARETQYF,TGTGCCAGCTCCCCAGCGGCGCGAGAGACCCAGTACTTC
-,TRBJ2-3,TRBV12-3/TRBV12-4,-,CASRPRADTQYF,TGTGCCAGCCGCCCCCGCGCAGATACGCAGTATTTT
-,TRBJ1-4,TRBV12-3/TRBV12-4,-,CASSFVSSNEKLFF,TGTGCCAGCAGTTTCGTAAGCTCAAATGAAAAACTGTTTTTT
-,TRBJ2-3,TRBV12-3/TRBV12-4,TRBD2,CASSFQREATDTQYF,TGTGCCAGCAGTTTTCAGCGGGAGGCCACAGATACGCAGTATTTT
-,TRBJ2-7,TRBV30,-,CAWSEGIVITYEQYF,TGTGCCTGGAGTGAAGGAATAGTGATAACCTACGAGCAGTACTTC
many,TRBJ1-5,TRBV5-5,-,CASSLADGNNQPQHF,TGTGCCAGCAGCTTGGCTGACGGAAACAATCAGCCCCAGCATTTT
many,TRBJ1-5,TRBV4-2,-,CASSQDRGDQPQHF,TGTGCCAGCAGCCAAGACAGGGGCGATCAGCCCCAGCATTTT
few,TRBJ2-7,TRBV29-1,TRBD1,CSVGAAAGGHEQYF,TGCAGCGTTGGTGCCGCGGCAGGGGGCCACGAGCAGTACTTC
-,TRBJ2-7,TRBV20-1,TRBD2,CSARSLAGGTYEQYF,TGCAGTGCCAGGTCACTAGCGGGAGGGACCTACGAGCAGTACTTC
few,TRBJ2-3,TRBV18,TRBD2,CASSENSGSDTQYF,TGTGCCAGCTCAGAGAATAGCGGGAGCGATACGCAGTATTTT
many,TRBJ1-2,TRBV11-2,-,CASSSSRDLLLANYGYTF,TGTGCCAGCAGCTCTTCCCGGGACCTCCTCTTAGCTAACTATGGCTACACCTTC
-,TRBJ2-1,TRBV6-1,-,CASSEAGPTNEQFF,TGTGCCAGCAGTGAAGCTGGCCCGACCAATGAGCAGTTCTTC
-,TRBJ1-3,TRBV4-2,-,CASSQTQSAGNTIYF,TGTGCCAGCAGCCAAACTCAATCCGCTGGAAACACCATATATTTT
many,TRBJ2-2,TRBV5-1,-,CASSLGDPRRAGELFF,TGCGCCAGCAGCTTGGGGGACCCTCGAAGAGCCGGGGAGCTGTTTTTT
few,TRBJ2-7,TRBV5-5,-,CASSLESRAYEQYF,TGTGCCAGCAGCCTTGAGTCTCGGGCCTACGAGCAGTACTTC
few,TRBJ2-7,TRBV27,-,CASSRDFPQLYEQYF,TGTGCCAGCAGTCGGGACTTTCCCCAACTTTACGAGCAGTACTTC
few,TRBJ2-7,TRBV20-1,TRBD2,CSARLVGGRALSYEQYF,TGCAGTGCTAGGTTGGTTGGTGGGAGGGCCCTCTCCTACGAGCAGTACTTC
many,TRBJ2-7,TRBV30,TRBD2,CAWSGTSGDLRVQYF,TGTGCCTGGAGTGGGACTAGCGGAGACCTACGTGTGCAGTACTTC
many,TRBJ1-1,TRBV6-1,TRBD1,CASSPGQGRPEAFF,TGTGCCAGCAGCCCGGGACAGGGGAGGCCTGAAGCTTTCTTT
-,TRBJ1-2,TRBV5-1,-,CASSLYPWSYGYTF,TGCGCCAGCAGCTTGTACCCTTGGAGCTATGGCTACACCTTC
few,TRBJ2-7,TRBV3-1,TRBD2,CASSHALAVEYEQYF,TGTGCCAGCAGCCACGCGCTAGCGGTTGAATACGAGCAGTACTTC
few,TRBJ1-3,TRBV6-1,TRBD1,CASSIGQGYGNTIYF,TGTGCCAGCAGTATTGGACAGGGATACGGAAACACCATATATTTT
-,TRBJ2-2,TRBV10-3,-,CAIRGSPDTGELFF,TGTGCCATCAGGGGTTCGCCCGACACCGGGGAGCTGTTTTTT
many,TRBJ2-7,TRBV5-1,-,CASSLTGSVEQYF,TGCGCCAGCAGCTTGACAGGGTCGGTAGAGCAGTACTTC
many,TRBJ2-7,TRBV4-3,-,CASSLERTNYEQYF,TGCGCCAGCAGCCTGGAGCGGACGAACTACGAGCAGTACTTC
many,TRBJ2-2,TRBV6-2/TRBV6-3,-,CASSRKAPREAGELFF,TGTGCCAGCAGTAGAAAAGCCCCCAGGGAGGCCGGGGAGCTGTTTTTT
few,TRBJ2-1,TRBV19,TRBD2,CASSITTSVPNEQFF,TGTGCCAGTAGTATAACGACTAGCGTCCCGAATGAGCAGTTCTTC
many,TRBJ2-4,TRBV28,-,CASSSSGLRGKNIQYF,TGTGCCAGCAGTTCGAGTGGACTTCGAGGCAAAAACATTCAGTACTTC
many,TRBJ2-6,TRBV12-3/TRBV12-4,-,CASTRHSGANVLTF,TGTGCCAGCACGAGACACTCTGGGGCCAACGTCCTGACTTTC
many,TRBJ1-6,TRBV6-2/TRBV6-3,-,CASSYLRDTGSPLHF,TGTGCCAGCAGTTACCTCCGGGACACGGGTTCACCCCTCCACTTT
few,TRBJ2-3,TRBV15,TRBD1,CATSRKGQGARVDTQYF,TGTGCCACCAGCAGAAAGGGACAGGGGGCGAGGGTAGATACGCAGTATTTT
-,TRBJ2-7,TRBV29-1,-,CSVGSGASGTRYEQYF,TGCAGCGTTGGCTCCGGAGCCTCCGGGACCCGCTACGAGCAGTACTTC
few,TRBJ2-4,TRBV20-1,TRBD1,CSALTGPGPEYF,TGCAGTGCACTGACAGGGCCTGGGCCCGAGTACTTC
-,TRBJ1-1,TRBV12-3/TRBV12-4,TRBD1,CASLLSRGLNTEAFF,TGTGCCAGCCTCCTTTCAAGGGGGCTGAACACTGAAGCTTTCTTT
-,TRBJ1-1,TRBV18,-,CASSTLEGTEAFF,TGTGCCAGCTCAACTTTGGAGGGCACTGAAGCTTTCTTT
few,TRBJ1-1,TRBV25-1,TRBD1,CASSPPTGGNTEAFF,TGTGCCAGCAGTCCCCCGACAGGGGGCAACACTGAAGCTTTCTTT
many,TRBJ2-1,TRBV7-7,TRBD2,CASSLSTSGVNEQFF,TGTGCTAGCAGCTTATCGACTAGCGGGGTTAATGAGCAGTTCTTC
few,TRBJ2-1,TRBV28,TRBD2,CASSRSGRVAYNEQFF,TGTGCCAGCAGTCGAAGCGGGAGGGTAGCCTACAATGAGCAGTTCTTC
many,TRBJ2-2,TRBV6-2/TRBV6-3,-,CASSYSITGELFF,TGTGCCAGCAGTTACTCGATAACCGGGGAGCTGTTTTTT
-,TRBJ2-1,TRBV9,TRBD2,CASSEAIAGNYNEQFF,TGTGCCAGCAGCGAGGCCATAGCGGGTAATTACAATGAGCAGTTCTTC